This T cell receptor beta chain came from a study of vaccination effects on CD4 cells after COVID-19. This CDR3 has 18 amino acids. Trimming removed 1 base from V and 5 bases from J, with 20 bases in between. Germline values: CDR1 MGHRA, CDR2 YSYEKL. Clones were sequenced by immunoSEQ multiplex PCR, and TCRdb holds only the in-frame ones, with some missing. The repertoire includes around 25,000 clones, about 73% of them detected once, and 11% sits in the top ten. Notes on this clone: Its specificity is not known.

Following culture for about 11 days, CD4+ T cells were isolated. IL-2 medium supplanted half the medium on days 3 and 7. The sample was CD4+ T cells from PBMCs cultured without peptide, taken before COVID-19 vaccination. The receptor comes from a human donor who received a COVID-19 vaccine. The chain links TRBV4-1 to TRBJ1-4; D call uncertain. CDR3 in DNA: TGCGCCAGCAGCCAAGTATCTTTCGGGCAGATGAAGAATGAAAAACTGTTTTTT. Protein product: CASSQVSFGQMKNEKLFF.